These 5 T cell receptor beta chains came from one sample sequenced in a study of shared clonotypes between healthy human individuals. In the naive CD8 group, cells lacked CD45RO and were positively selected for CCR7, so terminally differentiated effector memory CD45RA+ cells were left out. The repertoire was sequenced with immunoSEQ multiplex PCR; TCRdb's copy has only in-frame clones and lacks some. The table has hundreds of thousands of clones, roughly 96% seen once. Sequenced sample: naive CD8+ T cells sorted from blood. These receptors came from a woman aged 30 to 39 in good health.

The CDR3 sequence: CASSEKGYTEAFF. The CDR3 DNA reads TGTGCCAGCAGTGAAAAAGGATACACTGAAGCTTTCTTT. J is TRBJ1-1 and V is TRBV2; D is uncertain. V gave up 2 bases and J gave up 3 bases, with 7 bases separating them. Germline V gene sequence: CDR1 SNHLY, CDR2 FYNNEI. The length of the CDR3 is 13 residues.

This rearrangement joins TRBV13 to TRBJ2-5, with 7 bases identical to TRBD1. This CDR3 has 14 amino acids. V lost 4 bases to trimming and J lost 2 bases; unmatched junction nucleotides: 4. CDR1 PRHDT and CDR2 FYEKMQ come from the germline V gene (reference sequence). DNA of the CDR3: TGTGCCAGCAGCTCCCCGGGACAGCAAGAGACCCAGTACTTC. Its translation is CASSSPGQQETQYF.

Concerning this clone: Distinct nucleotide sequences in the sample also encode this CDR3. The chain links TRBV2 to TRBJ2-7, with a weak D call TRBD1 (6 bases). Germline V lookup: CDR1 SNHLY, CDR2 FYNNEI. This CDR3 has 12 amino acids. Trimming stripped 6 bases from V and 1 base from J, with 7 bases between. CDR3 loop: CASSDRSYEQYF. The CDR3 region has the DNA TGTGCCAGCAGCGACAGGTCCTACGAGCAGTACTTC.

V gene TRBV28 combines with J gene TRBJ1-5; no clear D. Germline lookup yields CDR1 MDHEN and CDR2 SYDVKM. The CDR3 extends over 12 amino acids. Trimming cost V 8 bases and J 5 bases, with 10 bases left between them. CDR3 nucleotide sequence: TGTGCCAGCCAGTTGGGAGATCAGCCCCAGCATTTT. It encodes CASQLGDQPQHF.

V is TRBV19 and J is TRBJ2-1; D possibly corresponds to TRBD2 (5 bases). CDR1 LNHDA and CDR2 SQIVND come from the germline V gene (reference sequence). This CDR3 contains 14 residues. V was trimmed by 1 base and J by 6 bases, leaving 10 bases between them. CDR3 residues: CASSIGKLVNEQFF. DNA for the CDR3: TGTGCCAGTAGTATAGGTAAACTAGTCAATGAGCAGTTCTTC.